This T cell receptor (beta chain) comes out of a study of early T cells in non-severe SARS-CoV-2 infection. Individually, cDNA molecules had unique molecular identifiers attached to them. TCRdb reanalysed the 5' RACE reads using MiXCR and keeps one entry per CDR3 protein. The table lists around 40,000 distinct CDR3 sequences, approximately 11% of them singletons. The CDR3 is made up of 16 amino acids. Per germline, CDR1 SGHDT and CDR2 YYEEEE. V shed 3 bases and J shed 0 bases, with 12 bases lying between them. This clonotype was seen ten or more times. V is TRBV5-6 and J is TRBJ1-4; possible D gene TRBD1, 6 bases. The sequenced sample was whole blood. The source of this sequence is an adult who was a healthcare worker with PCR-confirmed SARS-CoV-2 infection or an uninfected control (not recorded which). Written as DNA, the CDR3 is TGTGCCAGCAGCTACACCGGGGGCCCAACTAATGAAAAACTGTTTTTT. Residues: CASSYTGGPTNEKLFF.